The 10 T cell receptor beta chains below come from one sample, sequenced in a study of beta chain features in type 1 diabetes. Every bit of the isolated RNA underwent reverse transcription, so sequencing read expressed TCRB transcripts. Repertoires were generated with immunoSEQ multiplex PCR, while TCRdb's copy carries only in-frame clones and drops some. The sample shows about 59,000 clones, over 50% of them seen only once. Source material: Tregs from blood. These receptors were taken from a woman younger than 30 in good health.

This clone was counted only a few times. The V and J genes are TRBV5-1 and TRBJ1-2; D call uncertain. Germline V lookup: CDR1 SGHRS, CDR2 YFSETQ. Between the trimmed V and J ends, which lost 0 bases and 2 bases, there was a span of 8 bases. This CDR3 comprises 14 residues. CDR3: CASSLGTVNYGYTF. CDR3 bases: TGCGCCAGCAGCTTGGGAACAGTAAACTATGGCTACACCTTC.

The chain recombines TRBV7-2 with TRBJ2-3; 8 nucleotides agree with TRBD2. The CDR3 runs to 15 residues. V lost 5 bases and J lost 4; bases outside the gene matches: 8. Germline V gives CDR1 SGHTA, CDR2 FQGNSA. CDR3 sequence (DNA): TGTGCCAGCAGCCCGGGACTAGTTCGGGCAGATACGCAGTATTTT. Protein: CASSPGLVRADTQYF.

This clone was recorded a few times. This chain uses TRBV19 with TRBJ1-2; D gene unclear. Trimming shortened V by 5 bases and J by 3 bases, and 10 bases separated the two germline ends. Germline lookup yields CDR1 LNHDA and CDR2 SQIVND (reference sequence). The CDR3 extends over 13 amino acids. The CDR3 sequence: CASSPGGDYGYTF. In DNA form, the CDR3 reads TGTGCCAGTAGTCCCGGCGGGGACTATGGCTACACCTTC. The full variable domain, completed using reference TRBV19 and TRBJ1-2, is DGGITQSPKYLFRKEGQNVTLSCEQNLNHDAMYWYRQDPGQGLRLIYYSQIVNDFQKGDIAEGYSVSREKKESFPLTVTSAQKNPTAFYLCASSPGGDYGYTFGSGTRLTVV.

The chain recombines TRBV7-2 with TRBJ1-6; unclear D gene. CDR1 SGHTA and CDR2 FQGNSA come from the germline V gene. This CDR3 spans 15 amino acids. Trimming left V 1 base short and J 4 bases short, with 8 bases between. CDR3 loop: CASSLVGAYNSPLHF. Here the CDR3 DNA reads TGTGCCAGCAGCTTAGTTGGAGCTTATAATTCACCCCTCCACTTT.

The chain couples TRBV10-3 to TRBJ2-2, with D possibly TRBD2 on 6 matching bases. The CDR3 consists of 14 residues. V was clipped by 9 bases and J by 4 bases, with 15 bases between them. From germline, CDR1 is ENHRY and CDR2 SYGVKD. CDR3 sequence: CAMQPGLGTGELFF. For the CDR3, the DNA is TGTGCCATGCAACCGGGACTGGGCACCGGGGAGCTGTTTTTT.

V usage is TRBV6-6 and J usage is TRBJ2-1; D not certain. V lost 6 bases, J lost 0 bases, and 15 bases lay in between. The germline V gene encodes CDR1 MNHNY and CDR2 SVGAGI (reference sequence). The CDR3 covers 16 residues. The CDR3 loop reads CASSPQAPSSYNEQFF. CDR3 coding DNA: TGTGCCAGCAGCCCCCAGGCTCCGAGCTCCTACAATGAGCAGTTCTTC.

The V and J genes are TRBV7-2 and TRBJ2-1; a weak D match, TRBD2 (5 bases). In germline, CDR1 is SGHTA, CDR2 FQGNSA. There are 15 residues in the CDR3. The V gene lost 5 bases and the J gene lost 7 bases, with 18 bases spanning the gap. CDR3 sequence: CASSIERRGRNEQFF. The CDR3 nucleotides read TGTGCCAGCAGCATCGAGCGGAGAGGGCGGAATGAGCAGTTCTTC.

In this sample, this clone turned up a few times. The chain employs TRBV5-1 and TRBJ1-2; D gene uncertain. The CDR3 totals 13 residues. The ends were cut back, 0 bases at V and 4 bases at J, with 7 bases in the middle. Germline lookup yields CDR1 SGHRS and CDR2 YFSETQ. The CDR3 loop is CASSLEAAYGYTF. Here the CDR3 DNA reads TGCGCCAGCAGCTTGGAAGCTGCCTATGGCTACACCTTC. Full variable domain (rest looked up from reference TRBV5-1 and TRBJ1-2): KAGVTQTPRYLIKTRGQQVTLSCSPISGHRSVSWYQQTPGQGLQFLFEYFSETQRNKGNFPGRFSGRQFSNSRSEMNVSTLELGDSALYLCASSLEAAYGYTFGSGTRLTVV.

This clone was seen more than once but under ten times. The rearrangement joins TRBV7-9 to TRBJ1-1; possible D gene TRBD1, 6 bases. The CDR3 is made up of 13 amino acids. Trimming removed 6 bases from V and 3 bases from J, with 11 bases in between. Germline CDR1 and CDR2: SEHNR and FQNEAQ (reference sequence). The CDR3 reads CASSYDRYTEAFF. For the CDR3, the DNA is TGTGCCAGCAGTTACGACAGGTACACTGAAGCTTTCTTT.

The V and J genes are TRBV7-9 and TRBJ1-3, with 12 bases aligning to TRBD1. CDR1 and CDR2 from the germline V gene are SEHNR and FQNEAQ (reference sequence). Trimming at V came to 3 bases and at J to 10 bases, leaving 7 bases not matched to a gene. This CDR3 has 15 amino acids. This chain's CDR3 is CASSFPGQGANTIYF. CDR3 sequence (DNA): TGTGCCAGCAGCTTTCCGGGACAGGGGGCAAATACCATATATTTT.